This is a list of T cell receptor beta chains from one sample in a study of T cell repertoires in cytomegalovirus infection. MiXCR, applied by TCRdb to the reads, yields one record per CDR3 protein. The sample carries about 200,000 distinct CDR3 sequences, 7.5% to 10% recorded once. Input material: PBMCs. The receptors originated from a human donor in good health (CMV status not recorded). Some clones in this sample may be carry-over from other donors' samples. CDR3s include the opening cysteine and the closing phenylalanine or tryptophan. A D gene is named only where the DNA matches it firmly. The size entry is marked missing in some rows and otherwise reads once, few, many or a size class.

>TRBV7-4|few|NA|TRBJ2-5
CASSLDYRRETQYF
TGTGCCAGCAGCTTAGACTACAGACGAGAGACCCAGTACTTC
>TRBV28|few|TRBD2|TRBJ2-1
CASRSSGSSYNEQFF
TGTGCCAGCAGGTCTAGCGGGAGTTCCTACAATGAGCAGTTCTTC
>TRBV29-1|few|NA|TRBJ1-2
CSVPERLPYGYTF
TGCAGCGTTCCAGAGAGGCTTCCCTATGGCTACACCTTC
>TRBV7-2|many|NA|TRBJ2-2
CASSRPPPPGELFF
TGTGCCAGCAGCCGTCCCCCCCCTCCCGGGGAGCTGTTTTTT
>TRBV7-2|many|NA|TRBJ1-1
CASSHRESFAEAFF
TGTGCCAGCAGCCACAGGGAAAGTTTCGCTGAAGCTTTCTTT
>TRBV19|few|NA|TRBJ1-1
CASSAPQVPNTEAFF
TGTGCCAGTAGTGCTCCACAGGTCCCGAACACTGAAGCTTTCTTT
>TRBV20-1|NA|NA|TRBJ2-7
CSARVNSYEQYF
TGCAGTGCTAGAGTCAACTCCTACGAGCAGTACTTC
>TRBV6-1|many|TRBD1|TRBJ1-5
CASSAGTGGYQPQHF
TGTGCCAGCAGTGCCGGGACAGGGGGTTATCAGCCCCAGCATTTT
>TRBV7-6|many|NA|TRBJ1-1
CASSLGSGAGITEAFF
TGTGCCAGCAGCTTAGGATCTGGGGCAGGAATCACTGAAGCTTTCTTT
>TRBV6-8|NA|TRBD2|TRBJ2-1
CASSLRTSGDIVEQFF
TGTGCCAGCAGTCTAAGGACTAGCGGGGATATTGTTGAGCAGTTCTTC
>TRBV5-4|NA|NA|TRBJ2-1
CASSGDFRNEQFF
TGTGCCAGCTCTGGGGACTTTCGCAATGAGCAGTTCTTC
>TRBV12-3/TRBV12-4|many|NA|TRBJ2-5
CASSFQTRETQYF
TGTGCCAGCAGTTTCCAGACTCGGGAGACCCAGTACTTC
>TRBV15|NA|NA|TRBJ2-5
CATSRAGTQETQYF
TGTGCCACCAGCAGAGCTGGAACCCAAGAGACCCAGTACTTC
>TRBV5-1|NA|NA|TRBJ1-4
CASSRLTAGEKLFF
TGCGCCAGCAGCCGCCTGACAGCTGGTGAAAAACTGTTTTTT
>TRBV7-2|many|TRBD2|TRBJ2-4
CASSARLAGALPAKNIQYF
TGTGCCAGCAGCGCCCGACTAGCGGGGGCCCTTCCAGCCAAAAACATTCAGTACTTC
>TRBV5-6|NA|TRBD2|TRBJ2-7
CASSGGLAVTYEQYF
TGTGCCAGCAGCGGGGGTCTAGCGGTAACCTACGAGCAGTACTTC
>TRBV14|few|TRBD1|TRBJ1-1
CASSQEVGRGDTEAFF
TGTGCCAGCAGCCAAGAGGTCGGCAGGGGGGACACTGAAGCTTTCTTT
>TRBV7-2|many|NA|TRBJ2-5
CASSRNGVLNQETQYF
TGTGCCAGCAGCCGTAACGGGGTCCTAAACCAAGAGACCCAGTACTTC
>TRBV4-1|few|NA|TRBJ2-7
CASSQDRGPFYEQYF
TGCGCCAGCAGCCAAGACAGGGGACCTTTCTACGAGCAGTACTTC
>TRBV12-3/TRBV12-4|many|TRBD1|TRBJ2-1
CASTPTGGAYNEQFF
TGTGCCAGCACCCCAACAGGGGGCGCCTACAATGAGCAGTTCTTC
>TRBV6-5|NA|NA|TRBJ1-1
CASSYTGRMLGAFF
TGTGCCAGCAGTTATACAGGGCGTATGTTAGGAGCTTTCTTT
>TRBV20-1|many|NA|TRBJ1-1
CSARDASDTEAFF
TGCAGTGCTAGAGACGCCTCGGACACTGAAGCTTTCTTT
>TRBV6-2/TRBV6-3|many|TRBD2|TRBJ2-7
CASSYAGAYEQYF
TGTGCCAGCAGTTATGCGGGGGCCTACGAGCAGTACTTC
>TRBV7-3|many|NA|TRBJ1-6
CASRGTSYNSPLHF
TGTGCCAGCCGGGGTACATCCTATAATTCACCCCTCCACTTT
>TRBV7-8|many|NA|TRBJ2-1
CASSLDSQRERRYEQFF
TGTGCCAGCAGCTTAGACAGCCAAAGGGAGAGGCGGTATGAGCAGTTCTTC
>TRBV20-1|few|NA|TRBJ2-7
CSALSRDYEQYF
TGCAGTGCTTTAAGCCGGGACTACGAGCAGTACTTC
>TRBV5-4|NA|NA|TRBJ1-2
CASSLIGRWTDYGYTF
TGTGCCAGCAGCTTGATCGGCCGTTGGACAGACTATGGCTACACCTTC
>TRBV20-1|few|TRBD2|TRBJ2-2
CSAIAGGNTGELFF
TGCAGTGCTATAGCGGGGGGTAACACCGGGGAGCTGTTTTTT
>TRBV20-1|once|NA|TRBJ2-1
CSASDHEQFF
TGCAGTGCTAGTGACCATGAGCAGTTCTTC
>TRBV7-8|NA|NA|TRBJ2-5
CASILAQTRATQYF
TGTGCCAGCATCTTAGCTCAGACCCGCGCGACCCAGTACTTC